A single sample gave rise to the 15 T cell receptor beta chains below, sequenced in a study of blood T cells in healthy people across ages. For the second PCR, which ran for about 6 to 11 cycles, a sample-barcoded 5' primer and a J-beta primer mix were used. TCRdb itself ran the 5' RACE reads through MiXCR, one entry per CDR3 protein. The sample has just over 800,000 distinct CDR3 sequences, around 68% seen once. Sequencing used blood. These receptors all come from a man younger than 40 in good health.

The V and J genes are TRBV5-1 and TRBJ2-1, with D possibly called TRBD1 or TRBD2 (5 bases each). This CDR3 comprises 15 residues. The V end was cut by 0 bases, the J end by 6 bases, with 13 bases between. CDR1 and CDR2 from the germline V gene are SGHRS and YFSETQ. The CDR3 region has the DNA TGCGCCAGCAGCTTGGAGGGGACGGGGTTCAATGAGCAGTTCTTC. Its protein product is CASSLEGTGFNEQFF. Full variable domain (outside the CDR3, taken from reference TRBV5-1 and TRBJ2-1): KAGVTQTPRYLIKTRGQQVTLSCSPISGHRSVSWYQQTPGQGLQFLFEYFSETQRNKGNFPGRFSGRQFSNSRSEMNVSTLELGDSALYLCASSLEGTGFNEQFFGPGTRLTVL.

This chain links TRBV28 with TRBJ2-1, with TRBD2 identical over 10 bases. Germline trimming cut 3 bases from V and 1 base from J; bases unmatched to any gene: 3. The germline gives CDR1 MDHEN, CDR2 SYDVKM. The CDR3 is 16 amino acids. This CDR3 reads CASSFPSGGSYNEQFF. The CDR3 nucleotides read TGTGCCAGCAGTTTCCCTAGCGGGGGATCCTACAATGAGCAGTTCTTC.

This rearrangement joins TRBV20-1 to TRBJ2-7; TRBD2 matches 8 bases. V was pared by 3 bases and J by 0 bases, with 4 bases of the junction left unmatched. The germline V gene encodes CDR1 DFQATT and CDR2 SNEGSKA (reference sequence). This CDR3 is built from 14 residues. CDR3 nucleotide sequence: TGCAGTGCTAGCGGGGGGGACTACTCCTACGAGCAGTACTTC. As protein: CSASGGDYSYEQYF.

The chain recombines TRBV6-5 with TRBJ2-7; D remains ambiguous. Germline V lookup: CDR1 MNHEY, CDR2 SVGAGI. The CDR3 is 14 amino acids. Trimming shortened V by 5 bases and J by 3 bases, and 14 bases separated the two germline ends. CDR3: CASSRGPSFYEQYF. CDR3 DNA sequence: TGTGCCAGCAGTCGAGGCCCAAGCTTCTACGAGCAGTACTTC.

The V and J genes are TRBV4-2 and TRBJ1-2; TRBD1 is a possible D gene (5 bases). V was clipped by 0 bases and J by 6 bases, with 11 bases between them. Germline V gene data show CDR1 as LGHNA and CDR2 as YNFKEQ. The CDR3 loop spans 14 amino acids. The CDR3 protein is CASSQEGGGDGYTF. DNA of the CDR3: TGTGCCAGCAGCCAAGAGGGTGGAGGGGATGGCTACACCTTC.

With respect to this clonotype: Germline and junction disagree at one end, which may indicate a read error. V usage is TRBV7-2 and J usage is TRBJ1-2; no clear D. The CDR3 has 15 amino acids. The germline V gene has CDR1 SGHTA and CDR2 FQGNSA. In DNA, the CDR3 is TGTCCCAGCAGCTATCCGGGTGGAGGGCTGAGAGGCTACACCTTC. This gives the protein CPSSYPGGGLRGYTF.

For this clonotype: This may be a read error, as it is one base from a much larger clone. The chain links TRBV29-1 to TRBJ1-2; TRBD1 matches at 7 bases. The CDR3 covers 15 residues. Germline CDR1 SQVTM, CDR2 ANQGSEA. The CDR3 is CSVSETGPPNYDYTF. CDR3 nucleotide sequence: TGCAGCGTATCCGAGACAGGGCCCCCTAACTATGACTACACCTTC.

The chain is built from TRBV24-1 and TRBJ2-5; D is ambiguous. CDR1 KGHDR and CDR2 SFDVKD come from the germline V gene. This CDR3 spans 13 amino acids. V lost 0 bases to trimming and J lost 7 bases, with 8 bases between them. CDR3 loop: CATSDLTRGTQYF. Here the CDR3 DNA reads TGTGCCACCAGTGATTTGACACGAGGGACCCAGTACTTC.

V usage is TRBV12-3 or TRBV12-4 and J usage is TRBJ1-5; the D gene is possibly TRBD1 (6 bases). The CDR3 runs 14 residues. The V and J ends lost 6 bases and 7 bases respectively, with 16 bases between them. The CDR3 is CASRVQGYGQPQHF. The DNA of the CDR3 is TGTGCCAGCAGAGTACAGGGATATGGGCAGCCCCAGCATTTT.

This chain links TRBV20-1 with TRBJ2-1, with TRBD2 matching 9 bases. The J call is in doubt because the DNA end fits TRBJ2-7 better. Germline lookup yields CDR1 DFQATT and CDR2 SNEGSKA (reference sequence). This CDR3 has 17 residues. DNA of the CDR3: TGCAGTGCAGAAGGGGCTAGCGGGGTGATACTCTCCTACGAGCAGTACTTC. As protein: CSAEGASGVILSYEQYF.

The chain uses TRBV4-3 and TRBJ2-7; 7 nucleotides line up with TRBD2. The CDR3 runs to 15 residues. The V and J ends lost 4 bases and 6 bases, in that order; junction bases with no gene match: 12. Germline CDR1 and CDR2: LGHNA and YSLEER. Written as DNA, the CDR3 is TGCGCCAGCAGCCTAAGCGGACTAGTCGTCGGCGAGCAGTACTTC. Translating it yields CASSLSGLVVGEQYF.

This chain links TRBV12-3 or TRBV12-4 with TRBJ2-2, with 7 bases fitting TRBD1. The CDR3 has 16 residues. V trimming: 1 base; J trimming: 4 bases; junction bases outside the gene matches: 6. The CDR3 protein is CASSLGDSTGTGELFF. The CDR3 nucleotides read TGTGCCAGCAGTTTAGGGGACAGTACCGGCACCGGGGAGCTGTTTTTT.

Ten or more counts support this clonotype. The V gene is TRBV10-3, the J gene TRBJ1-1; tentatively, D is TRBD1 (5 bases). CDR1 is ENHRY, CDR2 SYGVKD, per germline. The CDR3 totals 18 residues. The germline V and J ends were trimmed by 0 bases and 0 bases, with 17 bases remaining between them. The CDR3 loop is CAISESVKGVHMNTEAFF. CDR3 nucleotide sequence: TGTGCCATCAGTGAGTCGGTAAAAGGGGTCCATATGAACACTGAAGCTTTCTTT.

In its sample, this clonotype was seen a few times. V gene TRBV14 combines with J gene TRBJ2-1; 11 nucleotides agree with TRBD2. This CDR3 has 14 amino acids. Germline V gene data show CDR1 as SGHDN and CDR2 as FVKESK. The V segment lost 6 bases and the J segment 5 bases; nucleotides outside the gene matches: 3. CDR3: CASSRLAGNNEQFF. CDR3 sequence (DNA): TGTGCCAGCAGTCGACTAGCGGGGAACAATGAGCAGTTCTTC.

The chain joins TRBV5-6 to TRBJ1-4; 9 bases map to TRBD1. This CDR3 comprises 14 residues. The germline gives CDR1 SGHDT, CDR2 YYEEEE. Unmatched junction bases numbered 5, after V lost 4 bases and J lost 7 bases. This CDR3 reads CASSTGGRTEKLFF. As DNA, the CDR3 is TGTGCCAGCAGCACAGGGGGCCGGACTGAAAAACTGTTTTTT.